A selection of T cell receptor beta chains follows, all from one sample in a study of T cells in Graves' hyperthyroidism and ophthalmopathy. TCRdb reprocessed the multiplex PCR reads with MiXCR, giving one entry per CDR3 protein. This sample yields about 59,000 distinct CDR3 sequences, of which about 50% are seen a single time; approximately 3.5% belongs to the top ten. The sample taken for sequencing was blood. The receptors were sampled from a woman aged 60-70 years with Graves' ophthalmopathy. Each CDR3 is given with its conserved first and last residue. Each record gives: clone size, D gene, V gene, J gene, CDR3 protein, CDR3 DNA. A D gene is named only where the DNA matches it firmly. The listing skips clone size in some rows; elsewhere it reads once, few, many or a size class.

NA	NA	TRBV7-6	TRBJ1-1	CASSLEESTEAFF	TGTGCCAGCAGCTTAGAGGAGTCCACTGAAGCTTTCTTT
NA	TRBD2	TRBV6-4	TRBJ2-7	CASRTSGGYEQYF	TGTGCCAGCAGGACTAGCGGGGGGTACGAGCAGTACTTC
once	NA	TRBV20-1	TRBJ1-1	CSATEGNTEAFF	TGCAGTGCGACAGAAGGAAACACTGAAGCTTTCTTT
NA	NA	TRBV7-3	TRBJ2-7	CASPPGRPYEQYF	TGTGCCAGCCCCCCGGGACGGCCTTACGAGCAGTACTTC
many	TRBD1	TRBV7-3	TRBJ2-5	CASSSGDRAETQYF	TGTGCCAGCAGCTCCGGGGACAGGGCCGAGACCCAGTACTTC
NA	NA	TRBV7-2	TRBJ1-1	CASSLASAPQFFGPYTEAFF	NA
many	TRBD2	TRBV4-1	TRBJ2-1	CASSPPGLAGDGEQFF	TGCGCCAGCAGCCCCCCCGGACTAGCGGGAGACGGTGAGCAGTTCTTC
NA	NA	TRBV24-1	TRBJ2-1	CATQEGMGDNEQFF	TGTGCCACCCAAGAGGGGATGGGAGACAATGAGCAGTTCTTC
NA	TRBD1	TRBV4-2	TRBJ1-1	CASSQDGGQGMNTEAFF	TGTGCCAGCAGCCAAGATGGGGGACAGGGCATGAACACTGAAGCTTTCTTT
many	TRBD2	TRBV5-1	TRBJ2-1	CASSLTSGNEQFF	TGCGCCAGCAGCTTGACTAGCGGCAATGAGCAGTTCTTC
medium-sized	NA	TRBV19	TRBJ1-5	CASHDDDMVNQPQHF	TGTGCCAGTCACGACGACGATATGGTCAATCAGCCCCAGCATTTT
many	NA	TRBV7-6	TRBJ2-2	CASTTTTGVTGELFF	TGTGCCAGCACCACAACCACCGGGGTCACCGGGGAGCTGTTTTTT
many	TRBD1	TRBV7-3	TRBJ1-6	CASSPDRGPSPLHF	TGTGCCAGCAGCCCGGACAGGGGGCCTTCACCCCTCCACTTT
many	NA	TRBV19	TRBJ2-3	CASNPLRGGAWDTQYF	TGTGCCAGTAATCCACTCCGCGGGGGCGCGTGGGATACGCAGTATTTT
NA	TRBD1	TRBV20-1	TRBJ1-1	CSAREGTGNTEASF	TGCAGCGCTAGAGAAGGGACAGGGAACACCGAGGCTTCCTTT
many	NA	TRBV6-6	TRBJ1-1	CASSPRQQNTEAFF	TGTGCCAGCAGCCCGCGGCAACAGAACACTGAAGCTTTCTTT
NA	NA	TRBV20-1	TRBJ1-5	CSARGPNQPQHF	TGCAGTGCTAGAGGCCCGAATCAGCCCCAGCATTTT
NA	TRBD1	TRBV5-1	TRBJ1-2	CASSPWTGGLYGYTF	TGCGCCAGCAGCCCCTGGACAGGGGGCCTCTATGGCTACACCTTC
medium-sized	TRBD1	TRBV19	TRBJ2-7	CASSLLGQGEQYF	TGTGCCAGTAGCTTATTAGGACAGGGTGAGCAGTACTTC
many	TRBD1	TRBV20-1	TRBJ1-1	CSARDRGRSTEAFF	TGCAGTGCTCGGGACAGGGGAAGGAGCACTGAAGCTTTCTTT
few	NA	TRBV19	TRBJ2-1	CASSADRGTDSYNEQFF	TGTGCCAGTAGTGCAGATCGAGGGACTGATTCCTACAATGAGCAGTTCTTC
NA	TRBD1	TRBV6-4	TRBJ1-5	CASSSGTAWPQHF	TGTGCCAGCAGTTCCGGGACAGCGTGGCCCCAGCATTTT
NA	TRBD1	TRBV25-1	TRBJ2-7	CASSESTGAVYEQYF	TGTGCCAGCAGTGAATCGACAGGGGCAGTCTACGAGCAGTACTTC
once	TRBD1	TRBV4-3	TRBJ1-2	CASSQGTGAGYTF	TGCGCCAGCAGCCAAGGGACAGGGGCTGGCTACACCTTC
many	NA	TRBV5-1	TRBJ2-5	CASSLSRGQETQYF	TGCGCCAGCAGCTTGAGCCGGGGCCAGGAGACCCAGTACTTC
NA	TRBD1	TRBV12-3/TRBV12-4	TRBJ1-1	CASSTALTGVNTEAFF	TGTGCCAGCAGTACCGCCTTAACAGGGGTGAACACTGAAGCGTTCTTT
NA	TRBD1	TRBV24-1	TRBJ1-1	CATSDCAGTGRMIEAFF	TGTGCCACCAGTGATTGCGCCGGGACAGGGCGTATGATTGAAGCTTTCTTT
medium-sized	TRBD1	TRBV20-1	TRBJ1-1	CSASGTAGRTEAFF	TGCAGTGCTAGCGGGACAGCCGGTCGCACTGAAGCTTTCTTT
NA	NA	TRBV24-1	TRBJ1-4	CATKGLGFGEKLFF	TGTGCCACCAAAGGACTAGGCTTCGGTGAAAAACTGTTTTTT
NA	NA	TRBV7-9	TRBJ2-3	CASGGRPGITDTQYF	TGTGCCAGCGGGGGACGCCCGGGAATTACAGATACGCAGTATTTT
NA	NA	TRBV20-1	TRBJ2-5	CSVLLGERETQYF	TGCAGTGTTTTACTCGGGGAGAGAGAGACCCAGTACTTC
NA	TRBD1	TRBV20-1	TRBJ1-4	CSANPGTVNEKLFF	TGCAGTGCCAACCCAGGGACAGTTAATGAAAAACTGTTTTTT
NA	TRBD1	TRBV6-2/TRBV6-3	TRBJ1-4	CASWTGALGKLFF	TGTGCCAGCTGGACAGGGGCCCTTGGGAAACTGTTTTTT
many	TRBD1	TRBV7-3	TRBJ1-1	CASSSPRRTGISSTEAFF	TGTGCCAGCAGCTCCCCGCGCCGGACAGGGATCTCTTCCACTGAAGCTTTCTTT
many	TRBD2	TRBV4-1	TRBJ2-3	CASSQVPGGRTDTQYF	TGCGCCAGCAGCCAAGTTCCGGGGGGTAGGACAGATACGCAGTATTTT
many	NA	TRBV7-3	TRBJ1-1	CASSLEMNTEAFF	TGTGCCAGCAGCCTCGAGATGAACACTGAAGCTTTCTTT
many	TRBD2	TRBV11-2	TRBJ2-3	CASSSLKREGSTQYF	TGTGCCAGCAGCTCCCTCAAGCGGGAGGGATCTACGCAGTATTTT
many	TRBD2	TRBV2	TRBJ2-7	CASRGTSGNSYEQYF	TGTGCCAGCAGGGGGACTAGCGGAAACTCCTACGAGCAGTACTTC
NA	TRBD2	TRBV12-3/TRBV12-4	TRBJ2-2	CASSFSGRSTGELFF	TGTGCCAGCAGTTTTAGCGGGAGGAGCACCGGGGAGCTGTTTTTT
NA	NA	TRBV20-1	TRBJ2-3	CSALPDTQYF	TGCAGTGCCCTGCCAGATACGCAGTATTTT
once	NA	TRBV24-1	TRBJ1-2	CATGVDTDRYTF	TGTGCCACCGGTGTAGATACAGATCGGTACACCTTC
many	NA	TRBV12-3/TRBV12-4	TRBJ2-3	CASSGDADPAGDTQYF	TGTGCCAGCAGTGGAGATGCGGACCCCGCGGGGGATACGCAGTATTTT